Given below is one TCR beta chain in context. The data stem from a study of blood T cell repertoires in COVID-19. Study as a whole: The United States, Italy and Spain were the sources of the acute and convalescent COVID-19 samples. PBMCs, B-cell-depleted T cells, or T cells provided the cDNA or gDNA that made up the material.

Authors' methods: Reference gene primer amplification gave nucleated cell count estimates. Here immunoSEQ multiplex PCR was the method, and the copy in TCRdb shows in-frame clones only, minus some. That table supplies the V and J calls and clone size; D and trimming were determined from the DNA. This sample has 80,000 to 130,000 clones; approximately 90% occur once, and the top ten carry about 1%. The V and J ends lost 0 bases and 2 bases respectively, with 8 bases between them. Germline values: CDR1 LGHNA, CDR2 YNFKEQ. This CDR3 is built from 15 residues. Sequencing was done on a sample of peripheral blood. The chain links TRBV4-2 to TRBJ1-3; weak D call: TRBD1 (5 bases). The receptor was derived from a man aged 55 to 70 with acute or convalescent COVID-19. CDR3 region: CASSQEGGAGNTIYF. CDR3 DNA: TGTGCCAGCAGCCAAGAGGGAGGGGCTGGAAACACCATATATTTT.